These 3 T cell receptor beta chains share one sample of origin, sequenced in a study of post-analysis software for immune sequencing data. Study-wide findings and caveats: Among five TRBV segments more frequent in patients than controls were TRBV5-6, TRBV5-1 and TRBV20-1.

Sequencing libraries made from TCR beta cDNA carried unique molecular identifiers. TCRdb independently ran MiXCR on the PCR reads; one entry per CDR3 protein. The profile shows 800,000 to 950,000 distinct CDR3 sequences, approximately 50% of them singletons. For these TCRs, the target antigens are not known. Sample: blood. The receptors originated from a girl under 18 with multiple sclerosis.

V is TRBV29-1 and J is TRBJ2-5; 9 bases align to TRBD1. The J call is uncertain, as TRBJ2-7 better fits the DNA end. The length of the CDR3 is 14 residues. Germline V CDR1 and CDR2: SQVTM, ANQGSEA. The CDR3 nucleotides read TGCAGCGTTGGAGGGACAGGGTGCATATACGAGCAGTACTTC. Translated, it gives CSVGGTGCIYEQYF.

This chain uses TRBV5-1 with TRBJ1-5, with TRBD1 identical over 8 bases. This CDR3 is built from 23 residues. V was clipped by 5 bases and J by 3 bases; unmatched bases: 31. Germline assignment: CDR1 SGHRS and CDR2 YFSETQ. The chain's CDR3 is CASRPERGGLHMKTGVANQPQHF. The CDR3 nucleotides read TGCGCCAGCAGGCCAGAACGTGGGGGCCTCCACATGAAGACAGGGGTCGCCAATCAGCCCCAGCATTTT. The whole variable domain, filled in from reference TRBV5-1 and TRBJ1-5, reads KAGVTQTPRYLIKTRGQQVTLSCSPISGHRSVSWYQQTPGQGLQFLFEYFSETQRNKGNFPGRFSGRQFSNSRSEMNVSTLELGDSALYLCASRPERGGLHMKTGVANQPQHFGDGTRLSIL.

V gene TRBV29-1 combines with J gene TRBJ2-7; TRBD1 matches at 8 bases. This CDR3 is built from 14 residues. J lost 3 bases, V lost 6 bases, and 10 bases had no gene match. Germline lookup yields CDR1 SQVTM and CDR2 ANQGSEA. The CDR3: CSVRTGPFLYEQYF. For the CDR3, the DNA is TGCAGCGTCCGGACAGGGCCTTTCCTCTACGAGCAGTACTTC.